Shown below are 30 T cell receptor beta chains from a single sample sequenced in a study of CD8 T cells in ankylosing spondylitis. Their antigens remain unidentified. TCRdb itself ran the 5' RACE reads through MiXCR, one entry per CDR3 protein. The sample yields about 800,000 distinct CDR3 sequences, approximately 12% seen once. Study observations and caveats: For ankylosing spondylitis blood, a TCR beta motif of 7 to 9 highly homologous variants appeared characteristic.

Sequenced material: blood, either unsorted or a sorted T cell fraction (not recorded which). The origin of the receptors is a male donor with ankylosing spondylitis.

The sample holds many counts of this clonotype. The CDR3 loop reads CSGGGRDTTDTQYF. Written as DNA, the CDR3 is TGCAGCGGCGGAGGCAGGGATACGACAGATACGCAGTATTTT. V is TRBV29-1 and J is TRBJ2-3; perhaps D is TRBD1 or TRBD2 (5 bases each). Trimming stripped 7 bases from V and 3 bases from J, with 17 bases between. Germline lookup yields CDR1 SQVTM and CDR2 ANQGSEA. There are 14 residues in the CDR3.

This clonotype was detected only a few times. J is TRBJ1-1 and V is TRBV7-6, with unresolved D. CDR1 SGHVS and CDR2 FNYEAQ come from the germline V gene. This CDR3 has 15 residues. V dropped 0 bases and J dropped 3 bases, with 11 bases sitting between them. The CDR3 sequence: CASSLAGHSYTEAFF. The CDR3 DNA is TGTGCCAGCAGCTTAGCGGGTCATTCGTACACTGAAGCTTTCTTT.

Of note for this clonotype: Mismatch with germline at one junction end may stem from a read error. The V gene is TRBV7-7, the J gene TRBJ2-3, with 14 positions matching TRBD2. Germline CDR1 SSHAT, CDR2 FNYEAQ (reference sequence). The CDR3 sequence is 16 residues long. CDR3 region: CASSSGLAGGLGTQYF. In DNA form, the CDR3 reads TGTGCTAGCAGCTCCGGACTAGCGGGGGGTCTTGGTACGCAGTATTTT.

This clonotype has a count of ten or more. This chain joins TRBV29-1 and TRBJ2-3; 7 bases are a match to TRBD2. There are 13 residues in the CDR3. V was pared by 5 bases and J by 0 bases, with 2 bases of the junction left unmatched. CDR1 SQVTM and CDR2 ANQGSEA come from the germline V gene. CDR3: CSVKTSSTDTQYF. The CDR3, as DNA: TGCAGCGTTAAGACTAGCAGCACAGATACGCAGTATTTT.

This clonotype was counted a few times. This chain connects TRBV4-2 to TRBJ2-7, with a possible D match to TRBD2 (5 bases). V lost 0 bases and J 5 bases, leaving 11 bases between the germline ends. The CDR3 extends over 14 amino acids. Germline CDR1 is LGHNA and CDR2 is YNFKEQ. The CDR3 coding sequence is TGTGCCAGCAGCCAAGATGGCCTAGCCGACGAGCAGTACTTC. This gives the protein CASSQDGLADEQYF.

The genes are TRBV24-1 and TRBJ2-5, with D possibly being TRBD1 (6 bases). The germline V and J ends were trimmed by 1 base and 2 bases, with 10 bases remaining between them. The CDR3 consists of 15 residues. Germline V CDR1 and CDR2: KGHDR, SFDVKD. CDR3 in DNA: TGTGCCACCAGTGATTTCGGACAGCCACAAGAGACCCAGTACTTC. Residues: CATSDFGQPQETQYF.

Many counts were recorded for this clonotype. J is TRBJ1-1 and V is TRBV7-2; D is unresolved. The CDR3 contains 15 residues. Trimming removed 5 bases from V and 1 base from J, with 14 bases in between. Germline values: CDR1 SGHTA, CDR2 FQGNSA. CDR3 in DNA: TGTGCCAGCAGCCCAGTACCTGGGCGGAACACTGAAGCTTTCTTT. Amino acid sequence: CASSPVPGRNTEAFF.

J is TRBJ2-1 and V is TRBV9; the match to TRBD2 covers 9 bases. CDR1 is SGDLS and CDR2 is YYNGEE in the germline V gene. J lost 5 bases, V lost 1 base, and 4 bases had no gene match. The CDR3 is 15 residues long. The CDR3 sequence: CASSVRGLADNEQFF. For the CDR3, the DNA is TGTGCCAGCAGCGTACGGGGACTAGCCGACAATGAGCAGTTCTTC.

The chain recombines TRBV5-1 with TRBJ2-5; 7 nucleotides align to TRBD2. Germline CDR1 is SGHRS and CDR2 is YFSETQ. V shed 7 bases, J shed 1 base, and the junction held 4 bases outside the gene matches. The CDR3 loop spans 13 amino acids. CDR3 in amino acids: CASGAGAQETQYF. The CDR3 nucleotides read TGCGCCAGCGGGGCGGGAGCCCAAGAGACCCAGTACTTC.

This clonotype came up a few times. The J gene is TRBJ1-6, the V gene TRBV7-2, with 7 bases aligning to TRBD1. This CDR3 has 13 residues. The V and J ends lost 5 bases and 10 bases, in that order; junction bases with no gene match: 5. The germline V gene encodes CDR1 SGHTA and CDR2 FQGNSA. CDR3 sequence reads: CASSPTGRSPLHF. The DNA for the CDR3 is TGTGCCAGCAGCCCGACAGGGCGGTCACCCCTCCACTTT.

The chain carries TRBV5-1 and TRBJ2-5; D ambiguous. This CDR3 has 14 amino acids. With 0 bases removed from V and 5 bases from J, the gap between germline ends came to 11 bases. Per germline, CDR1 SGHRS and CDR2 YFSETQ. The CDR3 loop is CASSLEGLGETQYF. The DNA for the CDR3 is TGCGCCAGCAGCTTGGAAGGTCTGGGGGAGACCCAGTACTTC.

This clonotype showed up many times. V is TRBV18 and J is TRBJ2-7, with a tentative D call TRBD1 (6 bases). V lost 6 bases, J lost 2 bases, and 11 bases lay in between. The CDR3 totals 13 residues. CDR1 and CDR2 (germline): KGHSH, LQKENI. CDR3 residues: CASSQGTPYEQYF. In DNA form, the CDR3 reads TGTGCCAGCTCCCAGGGGACCCCCTACGAGCAGTACTTC.

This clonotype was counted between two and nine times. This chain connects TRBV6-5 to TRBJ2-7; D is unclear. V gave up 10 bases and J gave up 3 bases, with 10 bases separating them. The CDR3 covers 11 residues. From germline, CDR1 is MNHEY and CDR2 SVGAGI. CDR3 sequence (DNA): TGTGCCACCAGAAGACTCTACGAGCAGTACTTC. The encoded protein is CATRRLYEQYF.

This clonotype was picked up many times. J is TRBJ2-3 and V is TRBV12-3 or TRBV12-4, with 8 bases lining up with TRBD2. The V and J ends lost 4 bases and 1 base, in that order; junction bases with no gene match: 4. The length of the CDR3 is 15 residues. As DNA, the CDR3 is TGTGCCAGCAGTTGGGCAGCGGGAGGCACAGATACGCAGTATTTT. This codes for CASSWAAGGTDTQYF.

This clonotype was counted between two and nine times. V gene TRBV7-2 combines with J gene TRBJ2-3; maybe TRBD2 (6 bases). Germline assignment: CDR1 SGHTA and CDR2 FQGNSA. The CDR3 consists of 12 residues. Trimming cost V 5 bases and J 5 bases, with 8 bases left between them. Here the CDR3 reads CASSPTRDTQYF. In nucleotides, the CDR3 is TGTGCCAGCAGCCCGACTAGAGATACGCAGTATTTT.

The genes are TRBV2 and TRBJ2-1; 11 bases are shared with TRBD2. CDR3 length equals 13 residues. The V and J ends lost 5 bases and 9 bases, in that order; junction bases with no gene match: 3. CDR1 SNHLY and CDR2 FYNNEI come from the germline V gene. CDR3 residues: CASSRLAGIEQFF. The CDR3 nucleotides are TGTGCCAGCAGTAGACTAGCGGGGATTGAGCAGTTCTTC.

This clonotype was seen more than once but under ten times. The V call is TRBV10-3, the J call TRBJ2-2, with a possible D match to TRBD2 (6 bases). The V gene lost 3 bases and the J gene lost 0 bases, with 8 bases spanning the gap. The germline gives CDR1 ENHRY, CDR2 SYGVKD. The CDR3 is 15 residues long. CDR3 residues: CAISDWGANTGELFF. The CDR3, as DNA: TGTGCCATCAGTGATTGGGGGGCGAACACCGGGGAGCTGTTTTTT.

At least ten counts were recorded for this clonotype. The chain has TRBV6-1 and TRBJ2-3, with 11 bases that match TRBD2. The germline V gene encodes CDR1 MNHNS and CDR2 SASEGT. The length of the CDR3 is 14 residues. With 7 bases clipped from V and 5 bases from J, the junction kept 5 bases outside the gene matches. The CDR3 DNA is TGTGCCAGCAAACTAGCGGGGGTAGGAGATACGCAGTATTTT. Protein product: CASKLAGVGDTQYF.

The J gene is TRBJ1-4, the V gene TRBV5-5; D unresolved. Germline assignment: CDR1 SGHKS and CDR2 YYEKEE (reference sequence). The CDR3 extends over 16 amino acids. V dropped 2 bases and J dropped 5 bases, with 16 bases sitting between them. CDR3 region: CASSLEGIDVNEKLFF. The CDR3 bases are TGTGCCAGCAGCTTAGAGGGTATCGACGTAAATGAAAAACTGTTTTTT.

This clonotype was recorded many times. The CDR3 sequence is CSPGPLRAEQYF. CDR3 DNA sequence: TGCAGTCCAGGACCGTTACGTGCCGAGCAGTACTTC. This chain links TRBV20-1 with TRBJ2-7; D not resolved. The CDR3 has 12 amino acids. V lost 8 bases and J lost 6, with 17 bases in between. Germline CDR1 is DFQATT and CDR2 is SNEGSKA (reference sequence).

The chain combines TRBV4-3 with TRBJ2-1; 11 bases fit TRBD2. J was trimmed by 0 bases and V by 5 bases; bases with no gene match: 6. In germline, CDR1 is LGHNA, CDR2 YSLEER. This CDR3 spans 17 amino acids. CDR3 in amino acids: CASSYRTSGLSYNEQFF. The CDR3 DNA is TGCGCCAGCAGCTATAGGACTAGCGGGCTCTCCTACAATGAGCAGTTCTTC.

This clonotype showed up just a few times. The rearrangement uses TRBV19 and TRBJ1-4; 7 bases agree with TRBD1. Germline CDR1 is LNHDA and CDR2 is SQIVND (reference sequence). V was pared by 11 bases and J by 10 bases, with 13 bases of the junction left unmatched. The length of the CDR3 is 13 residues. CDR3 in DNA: TGTGCCGCCTCGACAGGGAGCCGCCGAAAACTGTTTTTT. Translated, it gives CAASTGSRRKLFF.

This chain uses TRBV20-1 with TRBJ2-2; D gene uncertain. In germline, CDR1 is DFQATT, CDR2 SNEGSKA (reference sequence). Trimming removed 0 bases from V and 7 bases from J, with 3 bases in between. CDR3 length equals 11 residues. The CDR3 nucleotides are TGCAGTGCTAGAGACGTCGGGGAGCTGTTTTTT. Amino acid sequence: CSARDVGELFF.

The CDR3 loop reads CASSLLDHSGEQFF. The DNA for the CDR3 is TGTGCCAGCAGCCTACTGGACCACTCTGGTGAGCAGTTCTTC. The rearrangement links TRBV3-1 to TRBJ2-1; D uncertain. The CDR3 totals 14 residues. V lost 4 bases, J lost 9 bases, and 16 bases lay in between. CDR1 LGHDT and CDR2 YNNKEL come from the germline V gene (reference sequence).

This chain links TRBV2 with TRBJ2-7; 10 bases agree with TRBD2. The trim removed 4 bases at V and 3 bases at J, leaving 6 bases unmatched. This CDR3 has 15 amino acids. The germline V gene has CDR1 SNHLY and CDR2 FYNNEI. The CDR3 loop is CASSVFRTSGYEQYF. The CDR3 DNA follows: TGTGCCAGCAGTGTATTCAGGACTAGCGGCTACGAGCAGTACTTC.

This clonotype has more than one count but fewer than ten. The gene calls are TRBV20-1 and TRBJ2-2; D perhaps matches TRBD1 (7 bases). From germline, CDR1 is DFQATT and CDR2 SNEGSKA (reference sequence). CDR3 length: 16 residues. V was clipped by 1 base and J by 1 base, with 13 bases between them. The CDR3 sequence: CSARGRDSLNTGELFF. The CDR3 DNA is TGCAGTGCTAGAGGGCGGGACAGCTTGAACACCGGGGAGCTGTTTTTT.

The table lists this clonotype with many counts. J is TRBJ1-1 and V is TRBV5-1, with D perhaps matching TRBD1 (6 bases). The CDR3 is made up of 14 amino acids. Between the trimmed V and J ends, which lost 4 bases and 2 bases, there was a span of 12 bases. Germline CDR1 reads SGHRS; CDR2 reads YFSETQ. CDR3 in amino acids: CASSAGHGNTEAFF. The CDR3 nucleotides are TGCGCCAGCAGCGCGGGACACGGAAACACTGAAGCTTTCTTT. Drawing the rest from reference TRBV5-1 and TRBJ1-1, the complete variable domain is KAGVTQTPRYLIKTRGQQVTLSCSPISGHRSVSWYQQTPGQGLQFLFEYFSETQRNKGNFPGRFSGRQFSNSRSEMNVSTLELGDSALYLCASSAGHGNTEAFFGQGTRLTVV.

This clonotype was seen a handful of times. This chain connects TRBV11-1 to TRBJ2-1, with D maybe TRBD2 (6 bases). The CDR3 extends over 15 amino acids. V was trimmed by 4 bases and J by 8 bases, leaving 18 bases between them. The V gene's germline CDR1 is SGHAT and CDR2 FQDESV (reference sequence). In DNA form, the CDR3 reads TGTGCCAGCAGCTATGATCGTGGAGGGATCGATGAGCAGTTCTTC. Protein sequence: CASSYDRGGIDEQFF.

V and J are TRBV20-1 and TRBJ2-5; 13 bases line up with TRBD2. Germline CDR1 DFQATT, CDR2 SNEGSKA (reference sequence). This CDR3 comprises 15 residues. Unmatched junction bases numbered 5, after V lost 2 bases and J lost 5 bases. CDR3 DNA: TGCAGTGCTAGAAAACTAGCGGGAGGGGTGGAGACCCAGTACTTC. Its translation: CSARKLAGGVETQYF.

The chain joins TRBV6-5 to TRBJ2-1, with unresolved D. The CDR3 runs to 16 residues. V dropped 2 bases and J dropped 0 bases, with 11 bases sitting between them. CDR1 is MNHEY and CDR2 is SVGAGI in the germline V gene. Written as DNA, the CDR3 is TGTGCCAGCAGTTACCAGTCCCTCAGCTCCTACAATGAGCAGTTCTTC. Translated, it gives CASSYQSLSSYNEQFF.